Following are 20 T cell receptor beta chains from one sample sequenced in a study of T-cell reconstitution after alpha-beta-depleted transplantation in children. Construction of the TCRbeta library involved unique molecular identifiers. Using its own MiXCR run on the PCR reads, TCRdb lists one record per CDR3 protein. The repertoire holds more than 400,000 distinct CDR3 sequences, with 9.5% to 12% as singletons. Sequencing was performed on PBMCs, mostly from graft donor cells, taken 180 days after TCRalphabeta/CD19-depleted stem cell transplant. These receptors came from a female patient under 10 years old who had a stem cell transplant for aplastic anemia, so the T cells may come from the graft donor.

This clonotype was recorded at least ten times. The CDR3: CASSPARRGSDTQYF. Written as DNA, the CDR3 is TGTGCCAGCAGTCCCGCCAGGCGGGGTTCCGATACGCAGTATTTT. The gene calls are TRBV28 and TRBJ2-3, with D possibly matching TRBD2 (6 bases). There are 15 residues in the CDR3. Trimming removed 5 bases from V and 6 bases from J, with 18 bases in between. CDR1 is MDHEN and CDR2 is SYDVKM in the germline V gene.

The chain combines TRBV5-6 with TRBJ2-3; 9 bases map to TRBD1. Per the germline V gene, CDR1 is SGHDT and CDR2 is YYEEEE. J lost 3 bases, V lost 4 bases, and 9 bases had no gene match. The CDR3 contains 16 residues. DNA of the CDR3: TGTGCCAGCAGCCGAGGGGACAGGGAGGGGACAGATACGCAGTATTTT. This gives the protein CASSRGDREGTDTQYF.

The CDR3 sequence: CATSRAKGSNEKLFF. The DNA for the CDR3 is TGTGCCACCAGCAGAGCGAAGGGTTCTAATGAAAAACTGTTTTTT. The chain joins TRBV15 to TRBJ1-4; D uncertain. Germline V CDR1 and CDR2: LNHNV, YYDKDF (reference sequence). The V end was cut by 1 base, the J end by 3 bases, with 9 bases between. This CDR3 region has 15 residues.

This chain uses TRBV5-8 with TRBJ2-1; 8 positions agree with TRBD2. CDR3 length: 15 amino acids. The trim removed 0 bases at V and 5 bases at J, leaving 4 bases unmatched. Germline V gene lookup returns CDR1 SGHTS and CDR2 YDEGEE. This CDR3 reads CASSLVGLVNNEQFF. In nucleotides, the CDR3 is TGTGCCAGCAGCTTGGTGGGACTAGTCAACAATGAGCAGTTCTTC. The variable domain in full, completed from reference TRBV5-8 and TRBJ2-1, reads EAGVTQSPTHLIKTRGQQATLRCSPISGHTSVYWYQQALGLGLQFLLWYDEGEERNRGNFPPRFSGRQFPNYSSELNVNALELEDSALYLCASSLVGLVNNEQFFGPGTRLTVL.

In this sample, this clonotype turned up many times. V is TRBV29-1 and J is TRBJ1-3; D is uncertain. Germline assignment: CDR1 SQVTM and CDR2 ANQGSEA. CDR3 length equals 14 residues. Trimming removed 5 bases at V and 0 bases at J, with 11 bases between. The CDR3 sequence: CSVILQNSGNTIYF. CDR3 DNA: TGCAGCGTTATTCTACAGAACTCTGGAAACACCATATATTTT.

This clonotype was seen repeatedly, ten times or more. V usage is TRBV24-1 and J usage is TRBJ2-1, with D perhaps TRBD1 or TRBD2 (5 bases each). The germline V gene encodes CDR1 KGHDR and CDR2 SFDVKD. The CDR3 has 12 amino acids. Trimming left V 3 bases short and J 12 bases short, with 11 bases between. Written as DNA, the CDR3 is TGTGCCACCAGTGATGGTCCCGGGGCGCAGTTCTTC. Amino acid sequence: CATSDGPGAQFF.

In its sample, this clonotype was seen many times. V and J are TRBV20-1 and TRBJ1-2; no clear D. V was shortened by 6 bases and J by 3 bases, with 11 bases between the two germline ends. The germline V gene encodes CDR1 DFQATT and CDR2 SNEGSKA (reference sequence). CDR3 length equals 12 residues. The CDR3 DNA reads TGCAGTGCCACTGAATTCGACTATGGCTACACCTTC. This codes for CSATEFDYGYTF.

This clonotype was observed at least ten times. The chain is built from TRBV10-3 and TRBJ2-1; D possibly corresponds to TRBD2 (6 bases). Germline lookup yields CDR1 ENHRY and CDR2 SYGVKD. This CDR3 comprises 15 residues. Trimming took 5 bases from V and 3 from J, leaving 14 bases between them. The CDR3 loop reads CAISPPSGGYNEQFF. CDR3 coding DNA: TGTGCCATCAGTCCCCCCTCCGGGGGCTACAATGAGCAGTTCTTC.

This clonotype was seen a few times. The rearrangement joins TRBV12-3 or TRBV12-4 to TRBJ2-7; 10 bases map to TRBD1. J lost 3 bases, V lost 6 bases, and 5 bases had no gene match. The CDR3 totals 14 residues. Written as DNA, the CDR3 is TGTGCCAGCAGGACAGGGACAGGGGACTACGAGCAGTACTTC. This gives the protein CASRTGTGDYEQYF.

This CDR3 reads CSPRRGTGELFF. DNA for the CDR3: TGCAGTCCACGGAGGGGCACCGGGGAGCTGTTTTTT. The chain employs TRBV20-1 and TRBJ2-2; possibly TRBD2 for D (6 bases). Germline V gives CDR1 DFQATT, CDR2 SNEGSKA (reference sequence). There are 12 residues in the CDR3. Trimming cost V 8 bases and J 4 bases, with 11 bases left between them.

This clonotype occurred a few times. This sequence joins TRBV11-1 and TRBJ2-1, with TRBD2 identical over 14 bases. Germline lookup yields CDR1 SGHAT and CDR2 FQDESV (reference sequence). The CDR3 covers 18 residues. Unmatched junction bases numbered 6, after V lost 4 bases and J lost 1 base. The CDR3 nucleotides read TGTGCCAGCAGCTCCGGGACTAGCGGGAGTAAATCCTACAATGAGCAGTTCTTC. As protein: CASSSGTSGSKSYNEQFF.

Only a few counts were recorded for this clonotype. V usage is TRBV6-1 and J usage is TRBJ1-5, with a tentative D call TRBD1 (5 bases). The CDR3 has 13 amino acids. CDR1 and CDR2 (germline): MNHNS, SASEGT. Trimming removed 3 bases at V and 7 bases at J, with 10 bases between. CDR3 in DNA: TGTGCCAGCAGTGAGTCATGGGGCCAGCCCCAGCATTTT. Translation: CASSESWGQPQHF.

This clonotype was found many times. This sequence joins TRBV7-9 and TRBJ1-1; TRBD1 agrees at 7 bases. J lost 6 bases, V lost 6 bases, and 10 bases had no gene match. CDR3 size: 14 residues. The germline gives CDR1 SEHNR, CDR2 FQNEAQ (reference sequence). The CDR3 spells CASSSGTALAEAFF. The CDR3 bases are TGTGCCAGCAGTTCCGGGACAGCCCTCGCTGAAGCTTTCTTT.

This clonotype was seen a few times. The V call is TRBV12-3 or TRBV12-4, the J call TRBJ1-2; a weak D match, TRBD1 (5 bases). The V gene lost 7 bases and the J gene lost 1 base, with 13 bases spanning the gap. CDR3 length: 14 residues. The CDR3 loop is CASTPGPFNYGYTF. The CDR3 DNA reads TGTGCCAGCACCCCGGGACCTTTTAACTATGGCTACACCTTC.

V and J are TRBV7-2 and TRBJ2-3; a possible D gene is TRBD2 (5 bases). Germline V gene data show CDR1 as SGHTA and CDR2 as FQGNSA. V was cut by 3 bases and J by 6 bases, with 10 bases left in between. The CDR3 sequence is 13 residues long. The CDR3 is CASSFRSGDTQYF. CDR3 DNA: TGTGCCAGCAGCTTTAGGAGCGGCGATACGCAGTATTTT.

This clonotype was found many times. The chain has TRBV15 and TRBJ1-5; 7 bases align to TRBD1. Unmatched junction bases numbered 9, after V lost 1 base and J lost 0 bases. CDR1 LNHNV and CDR2 YYDKDF come from the germline V gene (reference sequence). This CDR3 is built from 18 residues. The CDR3 nucleotides read TGTGCCACCAGCAGAGGCGACAGGGTGGGGTATAGCAATCAGCCCCAGCATTTT. Its translation: CATSRGDRVGYSNQPQHF.

V gene TRBV29-1 combines with J gene TRBJ2-7; D unclear. CDR3 length: 10 residues. The V gene's germline CDR1 is SQVTM and CDR2 ANQGSEA. V was clipped by 7 bases and J by 3 bases, with 7 bases between them. The CDR3 DNA is TGCAGCGCCCTAGACTACGAGCAGTACTTC. This codes for CSALDYEQYF.

This clonotype was seen a few times. V gene TRBV20-1 combines with J gene TRBJ2-7; 8 bases line up with TRBD1. Germline assignment: CDR1 DFQATT and CDR2 SNEGSKA (reference sequence). Trimming cost V 6 bases and J 3 bases; bases outside gene matches: 10. The CDR3 extends over 14 amino acids. As DNA, the CDR3 is TGCAGTGCCGACCGGGGGACAGGTGACTACGAGCAGTACTTC. Its translation: CSADRGTGDYEQYF.

This clonotype was recorded a few times. V gene TRBV29-1 combines with J gene TRBJ2-6; perhaps TRBD1 as D (7 bases). The CDR3 has 13 residues. Germline CDR1 is SQVTM and CDR2 is ANQGSEA. The ends were cut back, 7 bases at V and 4 bases at J, with 11 bases in the middle. The CDR3 sequence: CSARGDGANVLTF. In nucleotides, the CDR3 is TGCAGCGCCAGGGGGGACGGGGCCAACGTCCTGACTTTC.

V is TRBV4-1 and J is TRBJ2-1, with a tentative D call TRBD1 (6 bases). The V gene's germline CDR1 is MGHRA and CDR2 YSYEKL. This CDR3 is built from 15 residues. V lost 0 bases and J lost 0, with 6 bases in between. This chain's CDR3 is CASSQEQGSYNEQFF. The CDR3 nucleotides read TGCGCCAGCAGCCAAGAACAGGGCTCCTACAATGAGCAGTTCTTC.